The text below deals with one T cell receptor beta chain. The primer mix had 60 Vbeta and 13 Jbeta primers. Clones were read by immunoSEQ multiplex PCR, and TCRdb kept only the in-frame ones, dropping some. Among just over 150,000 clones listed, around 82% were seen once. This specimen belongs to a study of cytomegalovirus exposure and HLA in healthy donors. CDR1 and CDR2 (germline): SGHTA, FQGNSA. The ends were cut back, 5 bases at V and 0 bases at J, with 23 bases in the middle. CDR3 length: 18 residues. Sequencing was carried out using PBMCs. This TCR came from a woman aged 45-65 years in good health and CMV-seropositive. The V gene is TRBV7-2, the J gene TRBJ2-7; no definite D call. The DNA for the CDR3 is TGTGCCAGCAGCCTCGAACGTAACAGTTATACAGCCTCCTACGAGCAGTACTTC. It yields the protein CASSLERNSYTASYEQYF.